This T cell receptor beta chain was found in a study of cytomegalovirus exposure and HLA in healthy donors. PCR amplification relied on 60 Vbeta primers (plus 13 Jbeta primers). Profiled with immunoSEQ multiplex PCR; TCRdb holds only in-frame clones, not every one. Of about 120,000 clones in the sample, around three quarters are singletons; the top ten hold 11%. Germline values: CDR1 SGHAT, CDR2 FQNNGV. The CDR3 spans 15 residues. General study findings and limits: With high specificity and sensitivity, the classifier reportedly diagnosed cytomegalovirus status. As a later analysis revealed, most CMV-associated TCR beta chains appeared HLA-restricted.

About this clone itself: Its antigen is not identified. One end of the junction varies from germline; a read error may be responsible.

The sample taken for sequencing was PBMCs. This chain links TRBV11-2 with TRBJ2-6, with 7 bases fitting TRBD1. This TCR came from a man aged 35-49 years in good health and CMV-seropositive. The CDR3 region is CASSGDRAGANGLTF. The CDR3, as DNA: TGTGCCAGCAGCGGTGACAGGGCTGGGGCCAACGGCCTGACTTTC.